Listed below are T cell receptor beta chains from one sample, sequenced in a study of cytomegalovirus exposure and HLA in healthy donors. Some clones are missing from TCRdb's copy, which holds only in-frame ones; the method was immunoSEQ multiplex PCR. The data contain approximately 290,000 clones, around 80% of them singletons. The sequencing input was PBMCs. These receptors were obtained from a girl aged 2 to 10 in good health and CMV-seronegative. Each CDR3 is given with its conserved first and last residue. A D gene is named only where the DNA matches it firmly. A clone size is listed for some rows: how often the clone was seen (once, few, many), or a class if it is expanded.

size: NA
length: 14
D: TRBD2
V: TRBV7-2
J: TRBJ2-2
CDR3: CASSTSGNTGELFF
DNA: TGTGCCAGCAGCACTAGCGGGAACACCGGGGAGCTGTTTTTT

size: NA
length: 15
D: TRBD2
V: TRBV27
J: TRBJ2-7
CDR3: CASSLASGRAGEQYF
DNA: TGTGCCAGCAGTTTGGCTAGCGGGAGGGCCGGAGAGCAGTACTTC

size: NA
length: 14
D: NA
V: TRBV2
J: TRBJ1-5
CDR3: CASSDSRSYQPQHF
DNA: TGTGCCAGCAGTGATAGTAGGAGCTATCAGCCCCAGCATTTT

size: NA
length: 12
D: NA
V: TRBV7-8
J: TRBJ2-7
CDR3: CASSLTGYEQYF
DNA: TGTGCCAGCAGCTTAACAGGGTACGAGCAGTACTTC

size: once
length: 14
D: TRBD1
V: TRBV2
J: TRBJ1-3
CDR3: CAGTTGNAGNTIYF
DNA: TGTGCCGGTACGACAGGGAACGCTGGAAACACCATATATTTT

size: NA
length: 14
D: NA
V: TRBV4-2
J: TRBJ1-4
CDR3: CASSQDATNEKLFF
DNA: TGTGCCAGCAGCCAAGACGCGACAAATGAAAAACTGTTTTTT

size: NA
length: 15
D: TRBD2
V: TRBV5-4
J: TRBJ2-3
CDR3: CASSYGTRLGDTQYF
DNA: TGTGCCAGCAGCTATGGGACTAGGTTGGGGGATACGCAGTATTTT

size: once
length: 13
D: NA
V: TRBV10-2
J: TRBJ1-1
CDR3: CASRDRLNTEAFF
DNA: TGCGCCAGCAGGGACAGACTGAACACTGAAGCTTTCTTT

size: NA
length: 13
D: NA
V: TRBV18
J: TRBJ2-5
CDR3: CASSTDVQETQYF
DNA: TGTGCCAGCTCGACAGACGTCCAAGAGACCCAGTACTTC

size: few
length: 14
D: NA
V: TRBV7-6
J: TRBJ1-2
CDR3: CASSLGQGTYGYTF
DNA: TGTGCCAGCAGCTTAGGGCAGGGGACCTATGGCTACACCTTC

size: NA
length: 16
D: NA
V: TRBV7-9
J: TRBJ2-3
CDR3: CASRPIRGDRTDTQYF
DNA: TGTGCCAGCAGGCCCATCAGGGGGGACAGAACAGATACGCAGTATTTT

size: few
length: 13
D: NA
V: TRBV11-2
J: TRBJ1-1
CDR3: CASSLVRNTEAFF
DNA: TGTGCCAGCAGCTTAGTGAGGAACACTGAAGCTTTCTTT

size: few
length: 13
D: TRBD2
V: TRBV7-9
J: TRBJ2-7
CDR3: CASSFSGSDEQYF
DNA: TGTGCCAGCAGCTTTAGCGGGTCTGACGAGCAGTACTTC

size: NA
length: 16
D: TRBD1
V: TRBV28
J: TRBJ2-4
CDR3: CASSFVGDRKKNIQYF
DNA: TGTGCCAGCAGTTTCGTCGGGGACAGAAAAAAAAACATTCAGTACTTC

size: NA
length: 13
D: NA
V: TRBV7-9
J: TRBJ2-1
CDR3: CASSPPARGEQFF
DNA: TGTGCCAGCAGCCCTCCTGCTCGCGGAGAGCAGTTCTTC

size: once
length: 11
D: NA
V: TRBV6-1
J: TRBJ1-1
CDR3: CASSEPGEAFF
DNA: TGTGCCAGCAGTGAGCCAGGTGAAGCTTTCTTT

size: once
length: 17
D: TRBD2
V: TRBV7-9
J: TRBJ2-7
CDR3: CASSLGLAGASSYEQYF
DNA: TGTGCCAGCAGCTTAGGACTAGCGGGTGCGAGCTCCTACGAGCAGTACTTC

size: NA
length: 14
D: TRBD2
V: TRBV6-1
J: TRBJ2-3
CDR3: CASPGGSSLFPQYF
DNA: TGTGCCAGCCCTGGCGGGAGTAGTCTCTTCCCGCAGTATTTT

size: NA
length: 16
D: TRBD2
V: TRBV7-8
J: TRBJ2-2
CDR3: CASSLRLAGDVGELFF
DNA: TGTGCCAGCAGCTTAAGACTAGCGGGAGATGTCGGGGAGCTGTTTTTT

size: NA
length: 13
D: NA
V: TRBV19
J: TRBJ1-3
CDR3: CASSPSAGNTIYF
DNA: TGTGCCAGTAGTCCCAGCGCTGGAAACACCATATATTTT

size: NA
length: 15
D: TRBD2
V: TRBV2
J: TRBJ2-3
CDR3: CASTKLAGAPDTQYF
DNA: TGTGCCAGCACTAAACTAGCGGGGGCTCCAGATACGCAGTATTTT

size: few
length: 15
D: NA
V: TRBV27
J: TRBJ1-4
CDR3: CASTRAGRANEKLFF
DNA: TGTGCCAGCACCCGCGCGGGGAGGGCTAATGAAAAACTGTTTTTT

size: NA
length: 17
D: TRBD2
V: TRBV27
J: TRBJ2-2
CDR3: CASSLFQLAGVPGELFF
DNA: TGTGCCAGCAGTTTGTTCCAACTAGCGGGAGTCCCCGGGGAGCTGTTTTTT

size: NA
length: 16
D: TRBD2
V: TRBV5-4
J: TRBJ2-5
CDR3: CASSFGPRTSQETQYF
DNA: TGTGCCAGCAGCTTTGGACCCCGGACTAGCCAAGAGACCCAGTACTTC

size: NA
length: 16
D: NA
V: TRBV12-1
J: TRBJ2-3
CDR3: CASSSRTSSSTDTQYF
DNA: TGTGCCAGCAGCTCCCGGACTAGCTCCAGCACAGATACGCAGTATTTT

size: few
length: 13
D: TRBD1
V: TRBV25-1
J: TRBJ2-2
CDR3: CATGQENTGELFF
DNA: TGTGCCACTGGACAGGAGAACACCGGGGAGCTGTTTTTT

size: NA
length: 17
D: TRBD1
V: TRBV13
J: TRBJ2-7
CDR3: CASTLGTGGAISYEQYF
DNA: TGTGCCAGCACCCTAGGGACAGGGGGCGCGATCTCCTACGAGCAGTACTTC

size: NA
length: 17
D: TRBD1
V: TRBV19
J: TRBJ2-1
CDR3: CASRERTRTGTYNEQFF
DNA: TGTGCCAGTAGGGAACGGACCAGGACAGGGACCTACAATGAGCAGTTCTTC

size: NA
length: 13
D: NA
V: TRBV29-1
J: TRBJ2-5
CDR3: CSVGDRLVLAQYF
DNA: TGCAGCGTTGGTGACAGGTTGGTTTTGGCCCAGTACTTC

size: NA
length: 15
D: TRBD1
V: TRBV7-9
J: TRBJ2-7
CDR3: CASSVSGTGYYEQYF
DNA: TGTGCCAGCAGCGTCTCCGGGACAGGGTACTACGAGCAGTACTTC

size: NA
length: 16
D: NA
V: TRBV2
J: TRBJ2-7
CDR3: CASSEGQITGTDEQYF
DNA: TGTGCCAGCAGTGAAGGTCAGATTACAGGGACGGACGAGCAGTACTTC

size: NA
length: 14
D: NA
V: TRBV6-6
J: TRBJ2-1
CDR3: CASKLVQRYNEQFF
DNA: TGTGCCAGCAAATTGGTCCAGCGATACAATGAGCAGTTCTTC

size: NA
length: 11
D: NA
V: TRBV5-6
J: TRBJ1-2
CDR3: CASSLGLGYTF
DNA: TGTGCCAGCAGCTTGGGTTTAGGCTACACCTTC

size: NA
length: 17
D: NA
V: TRBV7-9
J: TRBJ1-1
CDR3: CSSSRWGGRLMNTEAFF
DNA: TGTTCCAGCAGCCGTTGGGGGGGGCGCCTCATGAACACTGAAGCTTTCTTT

size: NA
length: 15
D: NA
V: TRBV11-2
J: TRBJ1-1
CDR3: CASSLGFGENTEAFF
DNA: TGTGCCAGCAGCTTAGGGTTCGGAGAAAACACTGAAGCTTTCTTT

size: NA
length: 17
D: TRBD2
V: TRBV5-6
J: TRBJ2-1
CDR3: CASSLAFSGAGVREQFF
DNA: TGTGCCAGCAGCCTGGCCTTCAGTGGAGCGGGAGTGAGGGAGCAGTTCTTC

size: NA
length: 16
D: TRBD2
V: TRBV5-1
J: TRBJ2-3
CDR3: CASSLTSGSPLGAQYF
DNA: TGCGCCAGCAGCCTGACTAGCGGGTCGCCCCTTGGGGCGCAGTATTTT

size: NA
length: 15
D: TRBD2
V: TRBV9
J: TRBJ2-5
CDR3: CASSVGTSGWETQYF
DNA: TGTGCCAGCAGCGTTGGGACTAGCGGTTGGGAGACCCAGTACTTC

size: NA
length: 14
D: TRBD1
V: TRBV28
J: TRBJ2-5
CDR3: CASSSGQGQETQYF
DNA: TGTGCCAGCAGTTCAGGACAGGGCCAAGAGACCCAGTACTTC

size: few
length: 12
D: NA
V: TRBV28
J: TRBJ2-3
CDR3: CASSRSTDTQYF
DNA: TGTGCCAGCAGTCGGAGCACAGATACGCAGTATTTT

size: NA
length: 13
D: NA
V: TRBV5-4
J: TRBJ1-6
CDR3: CASSLAAGEEGHF
DNA: TGTGCCAGCAGCTTGGCGGCGGGCGAAGAGGGCCACTTT

size: NA
length: 17
D: NA
V: TRBV12-5
J: TRBJ1-2
CDR3: CASGLADGGESNYGYTF
DNA: TGTGCTAGTGGTTTGGCCGATGGGGGGGAATCAAACTATGGCTACACCTTC

size: few
length: 15
D: NA
V: TRBV11-1
J: TRBJ2-1
CDR3: CASSSGGTGLGEQFF
DNA: TGTGCCAGCAGCTCGGGGGGGACAGGGCTCGGCGAGCAGTTCTTC

size: NA
length: 16
D: TRBD2
V: TRBV19
J: TRBJ2-5
CDR3: CASSIDTSVWKETQYF
DNA: TGTGCCAGTAGTATAGACACTAGCGTTTGGAAAGAGACCCAGTACTTC

size: NA
length: 15
D: TRBD2
V: TRBV28
J: TRBJ2-3
CDR3: CASSFLAGAEDTQYF
DNA: TGTGCCAGCAGTTTTTTAGCGGGAGCTGAAGATACGCAGTATTTT

size: few
length: 13
D: NA
V: TRBV5-1
J: TRBJ1-1
CDR3: CASSFSGNTEAFF
DNA: TGCGCCAGCAGCTTTTCGGGGAACACTGAAGCTTTCTTT

size: NA
length: 15
D: NA
V: TRBV6-5
J: TRBJ1-2
CDR3: CASRDHNRADYGYTF
DNA: TGTGCCAGCAGAGACCACAACAGGGCGGACTATGGCTACACCTTC

size: NA
length: 17
D: TRBD1
V: TRBV4-1
J: TRBJ2-5
CDR3: CASSQGGQPLEIETQYF
DNA: TGCGCCAGCAGCCAAGGGGGACAGCCGCTAGAAATAGAGACCCAGTACTTC

size: NA
length: 14
D: NA
V: TRBV27
J: TRBJ1-1
CDR3: CASSLWQGNTEAFF
DNA: TGTGCCAGCAGTTTATGGCAGGGGAACACTGAAGCTTTCTTT

size: once
length: 17
D: NA
V: TRBV7-8
J: TRBJ2-5
CDR3: CASSPRLIALVQETQYF
DNA: TGTGCCAGCAGCCCCCGGTTAATAGCTTTGGTACAAGAGACCCAGTACTTC

size: NA
length: 14
D: NA
V: TRBV7-9
J: TRBJ1-2
CDR3: CAAAAEWGRYGYTF
DNA: TGTGCCGCGGCCGCAGAATGGGGGCGTTATGGCTACACCTTC

size: NA
length: 14
D: NA
V: TRBV27
J: TRBJ1-6
CDR3: CASSTTAENSPLHF
DNA: TGTGCCAGCAGTACCACAGCGGAGAATTCACCCCTCCACTTT

size: NA
length: 11
D: NA
V: TRBV28
J: TRBJ2-2
CDR3: CASRENGELFF
DNA: TGTGCCAGCCGAGAGAACGGGGAGCTGTTTTTT

size: NA
length: 18
D: NA
V: TRBV23-1
J: TRBJ2-2
CDR3: CASSQIPNDRFTTGELFF
DNA: TGCGCCAGCAGTCAAATCCCTAATGACAGGTTTACTACCGGGGAGCTGTTTTTT

size: once
length: 15
D: NA
V: TRBV2
J: TRBJ2-3
CDR3: CASSETPLAADTQYF
DNA: TGTGCCAGCAGTGAAACCCCCCTAGCTGCTGATACGCAGTATTTT

size: NA
length: 18
D: NA
V: TRBV7-4
J: TRBJ2-2
CDR3: CASSLKAEGEAYFRELFF
DNA: TGTGCCAGCAGCTTAAAAGCGGAGGGAGAGGCCTACTTTCGGGAGCTGTTTTTT

size: once
length: 18
D: TRBD1
V: TRBV2
J: TRBJ1-6
CDR3: CASRGTGDKYPYNSPLHF
DNA: TGTGCCAGCAGGGGGACAGGGGACAAATACCCCTATAATTCACCCCTCCACTTT

size: NA
length: 13
D: NA
V: TRBV27
J: TRBJ2-1
CDR3: CASSFSRANEQFF
DNA: TGTGCCAGCAGTTTTTCGAGAGCTAATGAGCAGTTCTTC

size: NA
length: 19
D: TRBD2
V: TRBV6-4
J: TRBJ2-1
CDR3: CASSGGLAGRDLDYNEQFF
DNA: TGTGCCAGCAGCGGCGGACTAGCGGGACGCGACCTGGACTACAATGAGCAGTTCTTC